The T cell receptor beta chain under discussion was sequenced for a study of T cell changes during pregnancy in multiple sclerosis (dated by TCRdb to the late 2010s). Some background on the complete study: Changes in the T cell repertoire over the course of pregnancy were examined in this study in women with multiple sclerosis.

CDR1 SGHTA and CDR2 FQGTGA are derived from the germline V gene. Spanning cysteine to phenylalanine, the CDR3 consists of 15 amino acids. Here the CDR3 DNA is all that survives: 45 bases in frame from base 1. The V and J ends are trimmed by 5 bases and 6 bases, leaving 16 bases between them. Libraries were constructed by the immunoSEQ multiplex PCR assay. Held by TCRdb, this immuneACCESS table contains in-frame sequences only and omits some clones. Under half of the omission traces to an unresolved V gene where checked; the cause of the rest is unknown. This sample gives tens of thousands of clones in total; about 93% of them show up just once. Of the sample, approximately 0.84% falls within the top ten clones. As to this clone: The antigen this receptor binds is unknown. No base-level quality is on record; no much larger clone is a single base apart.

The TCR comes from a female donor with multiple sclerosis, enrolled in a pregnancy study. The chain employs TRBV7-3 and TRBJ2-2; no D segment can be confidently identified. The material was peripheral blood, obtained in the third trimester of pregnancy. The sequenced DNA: TGTGCCAGCAGCCTCTCCTTGGGCCACGCCGGGGAGCTGTTTTTT. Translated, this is CASSLSLGHAGELFF.